A single sample gave rise to the 7 T cell receptor beta chains below, sequenced in a study of T cells in tumors after PD-1 blockade. TCRdb keeps only in-frame clones here, not all; method: immunoSEQ multiplex PCR. The table has over 12,000 clones, roughly 80% seen once. Here the sequenced sample was PBMCs, taken after anti-PD-1 treatment. The receptors stem from a human donor with basal cell carcinoma.

The chain combines TRBV6-5 with TRBJ1-4, with 10 bases that match TRBD1. The CDR3 loop spans 14 amino acids. Trimming took 6 bases from V and 5 from J; bases not matched to a gene: 3. Germline CDR1 MNHEY, CDR2 SVGAGI. The CDR3 spells CASRAGQGNEKLFF. The CDR3 bases are TGTGCCAGCAGAGCGGGACAGGGGAATGAAAAACTGTTTTTT.

The chain is built from TRBV7-9 and TRBJ2-7; D is possibly TRBD1 (6 bases). This CDR3 comprises 18 residues. Germline V gives CDR1 SEHNR, CDR2 FQNEAQ (reference sequence). Deletions cut 0 bases from V and 0 bases from J, with 18 bases between. The CDR3 DNA sequence: TGTGCCAGCAGCTTAGCGACTTACCGGGACACTAGCTCCTACGAGCAGTACTTC. Residues: CASSLATYRDTSSYEQYF.

The chain recombines TRBV4-1 with TRBJ2-7; D gene ambiguous. The germline gives CDR1 MGHRA, CDR2 YSYEKL. V lost 8 bases, J lost 3 bases, and 20 bases lay in between. The CDR3 loop spans 15 amino acids. DNA for the CDR3: TGCGCCAGCTCAGCGCAGGCCGCGAGGATCTACGAGCAGTACTTC. Its translation is CASSAQAARIYEQYF.

This clone showed up just once. The rearrangement joins TRBV19 to TRBJ1-5; perhaps TRBD1 as D (6 bases). V lost 6 bases and J lost 4, with 16 bases in between. Germline V gene data show CDR1 as LNHDA and CDR2 as SQIVND (reference sequence). The CDR3 consists of 15 residues. The CDR3 nucleotides are TGTGCCAGTAGCCTAAAACCAGGGGAAAATCAGCCCCAGCATTTT. Its protein product is CASSLKPGENQPQHF. Using reference TRBV19 and TRBJ1-5 for the parts outside the CDR3, the full variable domain is DGGITQSPKYLFRKEGQNVTLSCEQNLNHDAMYWYRQDPGQGLRLIYYSQIVNDFQKGDIAEGYSVSREKKESFPLTVTSAQKNPTAFYLCASSLKPGENQPQHFGDGTRLSIL.

The chain joins TRBV5-4 to TRBJ2-2; D ambiguous. The CDR3 totals 15 residues. Deletions cut 0 bases from V and 5 bases from J, with 11 bases between. From germline, CDR1 is SGHNT and CDR2 YYREEE (reference sequence). The CDR3 DNA sequence: TGTGCCAGCAGCTTGGACGGCCCCCAGACCGGGGAGCTGTTTTTT. It yields the protein CASSLDGPQTGELFF. Based on the CDR3 plus reference TRBV5-4 and TRBJ2-2, the full variable domain is ETGVTQSPTHLIKTRGQQVTLRCSSQSGHNTVSWYQQALGQGPQFIFQYYREEENGRGNFPPRFSGLQFPNYSSELNVNALELDDSALYLCASSLDGPQTGELFFGEGSRLTVL.

This clone was seen only a few times. The V call is TRBV4-2, the J call TRBJ1-3, with D hard to call. Trimming removed 2 bases from V and 7 bases from J, with 9 bases in between. CDR1 is LGHNA, CDR2 YNFKEQ, per germline. The CDR3 runs 13 residues. CDR3 in DNA: TGTGCCAGCAGCCAATCGGTGGAGAACACCATATATTTT. Residues: CASSQSVENTIYF.

This clone has only a few counts. The V call is TRBV2, the J call TRBJ2-1; TRBD2 agrees at 8 bases. The CDR3 has 19 amino acids. Looked up from germline, CDR1 is SNHLY and CDR2 is FYNNEI. CDR3 region: CPRCHGGAGAGSSYNEQFF. The CDR3 DNA is TGTCCCCGCTGTCACGGGGGGGCGGGGGCGGGGAGCTCCTACAATGAGCAGTTCTTC.